Each of the 28 T cell receptor beta chains below was sequenced from the same sample in a study of Ad26.COV2.S vaccination and SARS-CoV-2 variants. Treatment here: over 15 received Ad26.COV2.S at low or high dose, single or two shots; roughly 5 received placebo; per-sample allocation not given. Collection of the samples took place on day 63 after the first injection of vaccine or placebo. The method was immunoSEQ multiplex PCR; TCRdb's version includes in-frame clones alone and lacks a portion of them. The sample includes roughly 500,000 clones, 87% of them seen just once. Material: peripheral blood, obtained in a trial of Ad26.COV2.S vaccine versus placebo. These receptors were collected from a person aged 18-60 years who received the Ad26.COV2.S COVID-19 vaccine or a placebo.

The genes are TRBV6-2 or TRBV6-3 and TRBJ2-7; 13 nucleotides align to TRBD2. This CDR3 spans 17 amino acids. Germline CDR1 reads MNHEY; CDR2 reads SVGEGT. The ends lost 2 bases at V and 3 bases at J; junction bases unmatched: 7. The CDR3 bases are TGTGCCAGCAGTTACATCCCGACTAGCGGGAGGTACTACGAGCAGTACTTC. It codes for CASSYIPTSGRYYEQYF.

The chain carries TRBV7-2 and TRBJ2-7, with TRBD2 matching over 7 bases. This CDR3 region has 14 residues. The V gene's germline CDR1 is SGHTA and CDR2 FQGNSA. V lost 3 bases and J lost 0; bases outside the gene matches: 2. The CDR3 sequence is CASSFGRISYEQYF. The CDR3, as DNA: TGTGCCAGCAGCTTCGGGAGGATCTCCTACGAGCAGTACTTC.

V and J are TRBV4-3 and TRBJ2-2; 15 bases line up with TRBD2. Germline lookup yields CDR1 LGHNA and CDR2 YSLEER. The CDR3 covers 18 residues. The ends lost 5 bases at V and 5 bases at J; junction bases unmatched: 9. CDR3 region: CASSEGTSGRRRTGELFF. Here the CDR3 DNA reads TGCGCCAGCAGCGAGGGGACTAGCGGGAGGCGGAGGACCGGGGAGCTGTTTTTT.

The chain couples TRBV11-2 to TRBJ2-3, with 8 nucleotides matching TRBD2. The CDR3 loop spans 14 amino acids. From germline, CDR1 is SGHAT and CDR2 FQNNGV. J lost 8 bases, V lost 5 bases, and 9 bases had no gene match. The CDR3 is CASSQEAGAGTQYF. DNA of the CDR3: TGTGCCAGCAGCCAGGAAGCGGGAGCGGGTACGCAGTATTTT.

The chain carries TRBV15 and TRBJ2-7, with 9 bases that match TRBD2. There are 16 residues in the CDR3. CDR1 and CDR2 (germline): LNHNV, YYDKDF (reference sequence). The junction had 6 bases not matched to a gene; V was cut back by 1 base and J by 2 bases. The CDR3 here is CATSRAGVAGAYEQYF. CDR3 nucleotide sequence: TGTGCCACCAGCAGAGCAGGGGTAGCGGGAGCCTACGAGCAGTACTTC.

CDR3 sequence (DNA): TGTGCCAGCAGAGTCGGCGGGACTAGAGTCTACAATGAGCAGTTCTTC. Protein product: CASRVGGTRVYNEQFF. The chain employs TRBV5-4 and TRBJ2-1, with 8 bases aligning to TRBD2. In germline, CDR1 is SGHNT, CDR2 YYREEE (reference sequence). The CDR3 length is 16 residues. Trimming at V came to 5 bases and at J to 3 bases, leaving 10 bases not matched to a gene.

This chain uses TRBV20-1 with TRBJ2-5; no firm D call. Germline V CDR1 and CDR2: DFQATT, SNEGSKA (reference sequence). The CDR3 runs 12 residues. V lost 3 bases and J 2 bases, leaving 7 bases between the germline ends. This CDR3 reads CSASISQETQYF. The CDR3 DNA reads TGCAGTGCTAGTATTAGTCAAGAGACCCAGTACTTC.

The chain employs TRBV19 and TRBJ1-6, with D hard to call. Germline V gene sequence: CDR1 LNHDA, CDR2 SQIVND (reference sequence). V lost 5 bases to trimming and J lost 6 bases, with 14 bases between them. The CDR3 runs 15 residues. The CDR3 reads CASSPSTGFNSPLHF. The CDR3, as DNA: TGTGCCAGTAGTCCCTCGACGGGTTTTAATTCACCCCTCCACTTT.

The gene calls are TRBV9 and TRBJ2-3, with a weak D call TRBD1 (6 bases). This CDR3 comprises 15 residues. The V gene's germline CDR1 is SGDLS and CDR2 YYNGEE. With 3 bases removed from V and 6 bases from J, the gap between germline ends came to 17 bases. Here the CDR3 reads CASSERQAQWDTQYF. CDR3 bases: TGTGCCAGCAGCGAACGACAGGCCCAGTGGGATACGCAGTATTTT.

The chain is built from TRBV27 and TRBJ2-2; TRBD2 is a possible D gene (6 bases). Trimming cost V 0 bases and J 2 bases, with 10 bases left between them. Germline CDR1 and CDR2: MNHEY and SMNVEV (reference sequence). The CDR3 covers 16 residues. The CDR3 here is CASSLSAGLNTGELFF. The CDR3 DNA follows: TGTGCCAGCAGTTTATCGGCGGGGTTAAACACCGGGGAGCTGTTTTTT.

The chain links TRBV9 to TRBJ2-4; unclear D gene. Germline-derived CDR1 and CDR2 are SGDLS and YYNGEE. Trimming cost V 3 bases and J 0 bases, with 4 bases left between them. CDR3 size: 13 residues. The CDR3 nucleotides read TGTGCCAGCAGCGGAGTAGCCAAAAACATTCAGTACTTC. This sequence encodes CASSGVAKNIQYF.

J is TRBJ2-2 and V is TRBV5-1; tentatively, D is TRBD1 (5 bases). The V end lost 3 bases, the J end lost 6 bases, and 12 bases lay between the germline ends. The CDR3 covers 14 residues. Germline V CDR1 and CDR2: SGHRS, YFSETQ. This CDR3 reads CASSSLDKAGELFF. As DNA, the CDR3 is TGCGCCAGCAGCTCCTTGGACAAGGCCGGGGAGCTGTTTTTT.

The V and J genes are TRBV12-3 or TRBV12-4 and TRBJ1-5; D is perhaps TRBD1 (5 bases). This CDR3 is built from 13 residues. The V and J ends lost 5 bases and 7 bases respectively, with 12 bases between them. The CDR3 DNA is TGTGCCAGCAGTAGCCATTGGGGGCAGCCCCAGCATTTT. As protein: CASSSHWGQPQHF.

The chain uses TRBV11-2 and TRBJ2-7; D assignment may be TRBD1 or TRBD2 (5 bases each). The CDR3 covers 17 residues. V lost 0 bases and J lost 4, with 19 bases in between. CDR1 and CDR2 (germline): SGHAT, FQNNGV. CDR3 in amino acids: CASSLDSGGWFGYEQYF. The DNA for the CDR3 is TGTGCCAGCAGCTTAGATTCTGGGGGATGGTTTGGTTACGAGCAGTACTTC.

This clone was found once. The chain has TRBV30 and TRBJ2-7; possibly TRBD1 or TRBD2 for D (5 bases each). The germline V gene has CDR1 GTSNPN and CDR2 SVGIG (reference sequence). The CDR3 is 14 residues long. V was cut by 5 bases and J by 4 bases, with 18 bases left in between. In DNA form, the CDR3 reads TGTGCCTGGGGGGCCGGGACCAAACCTTACGAGCAGTACTTC. This sequence encodes CAWGAGTKPYEQYF.

The chain joins TRBV6-1 to TRBJ2-7; 8 bases map to TRBD1. Germline V lookup: CDR1 MNHNS, CDR2 SASEGT. The CDR3 has 16 residues. V was clipped by 4 bases and J by 4 bases; unmatched bases: 12. CDR3 amino acids: CASSGTGQGSKYEQYF. The CDR3 DNA sequence: TGTGCCAGCAGTGGAACAGGACAGGGAAGTAAGTACGAGCAGTACTTC.

V gene TRBV30 combines with J gene TRBJ1-2, with 8 bases identical to TRBD1. With V trimmed by 2 bases and J by 9 bases, 23 bases remained unmatched. CDR1 is GTSNPN, CDR2 SVGIG, per germline (reference sequence). This CDR3 is built from 18 residues. The CDR3 sequence is CAWSPRGQANLPTRRYTF. The CDR3 coding sequence is TGTGCCTGGAGTCCCAGGGGACAGGCCAACCTACCGACCCGGCGCTACACCTTC.

V and J are TRBV18 and TRBJ2-3, with D uncertain. Germline V gene lookup returns CDR1 KGHSH and CDR2 LQKENI. This CDR3 has 15 residues. Trimming removed 6 bases at V and 6 bases at J, with 19 bases between. The CDR3, as DNA: TGTGCCAGCTCTCCTCTCACATCAGAAGGCGATACGCAGTATTTT. Protein: CASSPLTSEGDTQYF.

The rearrangement links TRBV12-3 or TRBV12-4 to TRBJ1-5, with D perhaps TRBD1 (6 bases). The CDR3 has 13 residues. Trimming left V 5 bases short and J 4 bases short, with 9 bases between. The CDR3 sequence is CASSTGSNQPQHF. CDR3 in DNA: TGTGCCAGCAGTACAGGGAGTAATCAGCCCCAGCATTTT.

This clone showed up just once. V is TRBV5-6 and J is TRBJ1-2; D unclear. This CDR3 is 14 amino acids long. Germline V gene data show CDR1 as SGHDT and CDR2 as YYEEEE. Trimming took 0 bases from V and 4 from J, leaving 10 bases between them. In DNA, the CDR3 is TGTGCCAGCAGCTTGGTTACACCTGTCTATGGCTACACCTTC. Protein product: CASSLVTPVYGYTF.

CDR3 residues: CASSQGGTGARNEQFF. In DNA, the CDR3 is TGCGCCAGCAGCCAAGGCGGGACAGGGGCTAGGAATGAGCAGTTCTTC. This chain uses TRBV4-1 with TRBJ2-1; 10 nucleotides agree with TRBD1. The CDR3 runs to 16 residues. Germline CDR1 reads MGHRA; CDR2 reads YSYEKL. V was clipped by 1 base and J by 7 bases; unmatched bases: 7.

This rearrangement joins TRBV18 to TRBJ2-1, with 9 bases fitting TRBD2. The CDR3 extends over 16 amino acids. V lost 2 bases to trimming and J lost 2 bases; unmatched junction nucleotides: 4. The germline gives CDR1 KGHSH, CDR2 LQKENI. The CDR3 DNA sequence: TGTGCCAGCTCACCATCTGCTAGCGGGACCTACAATGAGCAGTTCTTC. It encodes CASSPSASGTYNEQFF.

This rearrangement joins TRBV5-1 to TRBJ2-3; 7 bases fit TRBD2. The V and J ends lost 4 bases and 10 bases, in that order; junction bases with no gene match: 12. Germline lookup yields CDR1 SGHRS and CDR2 YFSETQ. CDR3 length equals 14 residues. Here the CDR3 reads CASSPGLMGGAQYF. DNA for the CDR3: TGCGCCAGCAGCCCGGGACTGATGGGAGGGGCGCAGTATTTT.

The rearrangement uses TRBV6-2 or TRBV6-3 and TRBJ2-3, with TRBD1 matching over 8 bases. The CDR3 extends over 14 amino acids. The V segment lost 5 bases and the J segment 3 bases; nucleotides outside the gene matches: 4. Germline CDR1 reads MNHEY; CDR2 reads SVGEGT. CDR3 loop: CASSRDRRTDTQYF. DNA for the CDR3: TGTGCCAGCAGTCGGGACAGGAGGACAGATACGCAGTATTTT.

The V call is TRBV6-5, the J call TRBJ2-7, with 7 bases matching TRBD1. CDR1 is MNHEY, CDR2 SVGAGI, per germline. The CDR3 covers 15 residues. Trimming cost V 9 bases and J 1 base; bases outside gene matches: 12. The CDR3, as DNA: TGTGCCAGTGGGCAAAGACAGGGCCTTTCCTACGAGCAGTACTTC. It encodes CASGQRQGLSYEQYF.

This clone was seen once. The chain joins TRBV30 to TRBJ2-1; 14 positions match TRBD2. Germline V CDR1 and CDR2: GTSNPN, SVGIG (reference sequence). The CDR3 has 13 amino acids. With V trimmed by 8 bases and J by 11 bases, 8 bases remained unmatched. The CDR3 region has the DNA TGTGCCGGATCCGGGACTAGCGGGGGAAAGCAGTTCTTC. It encodes CAGSGTSGGKQFF.

This sequence joins TRBV11-2 and TRBJ2-5; D ambiguous. The CDR3 is 15 residues long. The V gene's germline CDR1 is SGHAT and CDR2 FQNNGV. Trimming left V 1 base short and J 3 bases short, with 12 bases between. CDR3 protein: CASSLVGRTEETQYF. The CDR3 DNA sequence: TGTGCCAGCAGCTTAGTCGGCAGGACGGAAGAGACCCAGTACTTC.

The chain links TRBV5-1 to TRBJ1-4; 7 positions match TRBD1. The ends lost 4 bases at V and 8 bases at J; junction bases unmatched: 11. The CDR3 is 15 residues long. Germline CDR1 and CDR2: SGHRS and YFSETQ. As DNA, the CDR3 is TGCGCCAGCAGCGCTGGGGACAGCGGGGTAGAAAAACTGTTTTTT. This gives the protein CASSAGDSGVEKLFF. Full variable domain (rest looked up from reference TRBV5-1 and TRBJ1-4): KAGVTQTPRYLIKTRGQQVTLSCSPISGHRSVSWYQQTPGQGLQFLFEYFSETQRNKGNFPGRFSGRQFSNSRSEMNVSTLELGDSALYLCASSAGDSGVEKLFFGSGTQLSVL.